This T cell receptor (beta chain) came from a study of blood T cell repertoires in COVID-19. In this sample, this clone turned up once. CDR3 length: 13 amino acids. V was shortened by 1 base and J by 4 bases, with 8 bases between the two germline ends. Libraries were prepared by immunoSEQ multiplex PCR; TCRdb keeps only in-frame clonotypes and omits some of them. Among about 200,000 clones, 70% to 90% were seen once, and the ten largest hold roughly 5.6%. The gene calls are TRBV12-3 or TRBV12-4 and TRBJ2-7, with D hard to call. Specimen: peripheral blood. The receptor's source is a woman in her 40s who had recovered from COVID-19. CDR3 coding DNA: TGTGCCAGCAGTTTAGGTCTCAGATACGAGCAGTACTTC. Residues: CASSLGLRYEQYF.